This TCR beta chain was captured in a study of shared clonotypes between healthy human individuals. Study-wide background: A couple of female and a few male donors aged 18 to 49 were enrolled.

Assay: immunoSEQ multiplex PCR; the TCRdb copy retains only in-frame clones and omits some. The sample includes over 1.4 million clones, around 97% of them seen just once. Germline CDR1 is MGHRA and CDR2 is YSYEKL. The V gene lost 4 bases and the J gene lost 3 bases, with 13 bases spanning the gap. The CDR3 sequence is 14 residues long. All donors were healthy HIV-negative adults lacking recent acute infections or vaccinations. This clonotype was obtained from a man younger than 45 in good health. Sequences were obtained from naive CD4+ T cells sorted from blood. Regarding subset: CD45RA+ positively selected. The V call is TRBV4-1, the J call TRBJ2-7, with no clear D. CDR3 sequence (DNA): TGCGCCAGCAGCCTACGAAGAGGTGGCTACGAGCAGTACTTC. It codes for CASSLRRGGYEQYF.